This TCR beta chain was sequenced for a study of metastatic and nonmetastatic thyroid tumors (dated by TCRdb to the early 2020s). At the level of the whole study: Repertoires were compared across peripheral blood and tumor or nodule tissue samples from malignant and benign thyroid patients.

V and J are truncated by 9 bases and 5 bases respectively, leaving an intervening sequence of 14 bases. The CDR3 sequence holds 14 residues, the cysteine and phenylalanine included. Solely the CDR3 DNA is kept, with 42 bases framed from the first base. CDR1 and CDR2 are drawn from the germline V gene: MNHNS, SASEGT. Before undergoing thyroid surgery, none of the patients had been given any kind of treatment. Using T-cell receptor beta sequencing, the study looked back at clinical samples from patients collected from the early 2010s to the late 2010s. A few counts support this clone. No cognate antigen has been identified for it. No base quality information exists; no much larger clone differs at one position. Broader findings and caveats from the paper: In both blood and tumor samples, malignant tumors were reported to have significantly higher TCR beta diversity than benign nodules.

The library was obtained by PCR. Sequenced using an Illumina HiSeq 4000. High-throughput sequencing was used to profile the CDR3 region of the TCR beta-chain in every patient. In the authors' own workflow: A classifier to discriminate distant-metastatic papillary thyroid cancer patients was built from CDR3 differences across clinicopathological groups. The Shannon index was used to measure repertoire diversity, and the Morisita-Horn index was used to measure how similar tumor and blood repertoires were. TCRdb reprocessing: public reads trimmed at Q25 with fastp, clones called with MiXCR, in-frame beta chains kept. V and J calls and clone size were set by TCRdb, not the authors. Within this sample are 60,000 to 85,000 clones, with 18% of them counted one time only. The top ten clonotypes cover around 13% of the sample.

The TCR sequence derives from a female donor with papillary thyroid cancer or a benign thyroid nodule (not recorded which). Some clones in this sample may be carry-over from other donors' samples. Source material: blood. This sequence uses TRBV6-1 and TRBJ1-6, with the D gene uncertain. The DNA is TGTGCCAGTATTGGGGAACAGAATAATTCACCCCTCCACTTT. Translated, it reads CASIGEQNNSPLHF.